This is a list of T cell receptor beta chains from one sample in a study of PD-1 blockade in mismatch repair-deficient tumors. Method: immunoSEQ multiplex PCR; TCRdb's copy keeps in-frame clones and lacks some. The top ten clones hold approximately 6.8% of a sample with 90,000 to 120,000 clones, 82% of them seen once. The starting material was peripheral blood, obtained roughly 35 weeks after starting pembrolizumab. The source of these receptors is an adult with mismatch repair-deficient cancer. Each CDR3 is given with its conserved first and last residue. The order of the fields is V gene, clone size, CDR3 protein. Where a row states a size, it is once, few, many or the class of an expanded clone; other rows omit it.

V gene: TRBV4-1
clone size: NA
CDR3 protein: CASSQIRLAGEYEQYF

V gene: TRBV4-3
clone size: NA
CDR3 protein: CASSQNLLDTQYF

V gene: TRBV29-1
clone size: NA
CDR3 protein: CSVETGGGYGYTF

V gene: TRBV7-8
clone size: NA
CDR3 protein: CASSLDLAGYTKFF

V gene: TRBV29-1
clone size: NA
CDR3 protein: CSGDRGGTGELFF

V gene: TRBV6-4
clone size: medium-sized
CDR3 protein: CASSDSTLTEAFF

V gene: TRBV10-3
clone size: once
CDR3 protein: CAISGSTGTSYEQYF

V gene: TRBV7-3
clone size: NA
CDR3 protein: CASSAFMNTEAFF

V gene: TRBV7-6
clone size: NA
CDR3 protein: CASSLTSGTYEQYF

V gene: TRBV28
clone size: NA
CDR3 protein: CASSSGSYEQYF

V gene: TRBV7-2
clone size: NA
CDR3 protein: CASSLGGAYTEAFF

V gene: TRBV7-2
clone size: NA
CDR3 protein: CASSFTISSYNEQFF

V gene: TRBV28
clone size: once
CDR3 protein: CASSPTWSGRLYLTSTDTQYF

V gene: TRBV7-6
clone size: few
CDR3 protein: CATRVGVGQPQHF

V gene: TRBV10-3
clone size: once
CDR3 protein: CAISESKGLAGADTQYF

V gene: TRBV6-4
clone size: NA
CDR3 protein: CASSPDREGSEQFF

V gene: TRBV5-6
clone size: NA
CDR3 protein: CASRPTFSGNTIYF

V gene: TRBV2
clone size: few
CDR3 protein: CASGDSNYGYTF

V gene: TRBV6-5
clone size: NA
CDR3 protein: CASSPDIDTEAFF

V gene: TRBV9
clone size: NA
CDR3 protein: CASSAGGRDTQYF

V gene: TRBV29-1
clone size: NA
CDR3 protein: CSVGGGGMWGYTF

V gene: TRBV7-2
clone size: NA
CDR3 protein: CASSLVGFGNQPQHF

V gene: TRBV18
clone size: NA
CDR3 protein: CASSPRLEITTGELFF

V gene: TRBV10-3
clone size: NA
CDR3 protein: CAISESNDPVGYGYTF

V gene: TRBV7-8
clone size: NA
CDR3 protein: CASSLKGGSGEKLFF

V gene: TRBV30
clone size: NA
CDR3 protein: CAWSVKRVNTEAFF

V gene: TRBV5-4
clone size: NA
CDR3 protein: CASSAEGLAGGYTQYF